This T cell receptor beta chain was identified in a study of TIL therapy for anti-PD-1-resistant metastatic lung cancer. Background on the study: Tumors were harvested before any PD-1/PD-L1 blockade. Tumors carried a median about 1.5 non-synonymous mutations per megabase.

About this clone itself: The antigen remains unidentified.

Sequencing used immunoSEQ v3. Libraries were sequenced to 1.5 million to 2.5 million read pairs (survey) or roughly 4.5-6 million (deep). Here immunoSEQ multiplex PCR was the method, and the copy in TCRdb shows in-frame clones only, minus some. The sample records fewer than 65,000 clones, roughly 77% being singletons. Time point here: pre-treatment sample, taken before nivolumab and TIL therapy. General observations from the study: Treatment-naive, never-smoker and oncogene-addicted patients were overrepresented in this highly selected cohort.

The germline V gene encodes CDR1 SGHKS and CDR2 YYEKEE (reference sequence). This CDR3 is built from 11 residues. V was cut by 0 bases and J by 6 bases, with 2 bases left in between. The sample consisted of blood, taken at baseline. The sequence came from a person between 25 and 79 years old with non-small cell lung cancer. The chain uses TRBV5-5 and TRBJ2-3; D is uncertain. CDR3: CASSLGDTQYF. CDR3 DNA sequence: TGTGCCAGCAGCTTGGGGGATACGCAGTATTTT.